A selection of T cell receptor beta chains follows, all from one sample in a study of CD8 T cells in ankylosing spondylitis. TCRdb fed the 5' RACE reads into MiXCR, producing one record per CDR3 protein. The sample records approximately 220,000 distinct CDR3 sequences, about 16% being singletons. The source material was blood, either unsorted or a sorted T cell fraction (not recorded which). The receptors were sampled from a male donor with ankylosing spondylitis. The CDR3 runs from the conserved cysteine through the conserved F or W. A D gene is named only where the DNA matches it firmly. Size values are once, few and many counts, or a class for expanded clones, and some rows have none.

cdr3_aa | cdr3_nt | j_call | v_call | clone_size | d_call
CASSIFVTGELFF | TGTGCCAGCAGTATCTTTGTCACCGGGGAGCTGTTTTTT | TRBJ2-2 | TRBV28 | . | .
CASSLELGFTDTQYF | TGCGCCAGCAGCTTGGAATTGGGCTTCACAGATACGCAGTATTTT | TRBJ2-3 | TRBV5-1 | . | .
CSVLGLAGVTDTQYF | TGCAGCGTTCTCGGACTAGCGGGAGTTACAGATACGCAGTATTTT | TRBJ2-3 | TRBV29-1 | . | TRBD2
CASSLDVTGPLYGYTF | TGTGCCAGCAGCTTGGATGTGACAGGGCCTCTTTATGGCTACACCTTC | TRBJ1-2 | TRBV5-6 | . | TRBD1
CASSEWTSVRDYEQYF | TGTGCCAGCAGTGAATGGACTAGCGTGAGGGACTACGAGCAGTACTTC | TRBJ2-7 | TRBV2 | . | TRBD2
CASSQVVGGGTEAFF | TGTGCCAGCAGCCAAGTGGTGGGTGGGGGGACTGAAGCTTTCTTT | TRBJ1-1 | TRBV4-2 | . | .
CASSPENRVNEQFF | TGTGCCAGCAGCCCGGAAAACAGGGTCAATGAGCAGTTCTTC | TRBJ2-1 | TRBV4-2 | few | .
CASSQVGAWDSPLHF | TGTGCCAGCAGCCAAGTGGGGGCTTGGGATTCACCCCTCCACTTT | TRBJ1-6 | TRBV4-2 | few | .
CASSQGPADPSYEQYF | TGTGCCAGCAGCCAAGGGCCAGCGGACCCCTCCTACGAGCAGTACTTC | TRBJ2-7 | TRBV4-2 | . | .
CASSGGPETNQPQHF | TGTGCCAGCAGCGGGGGACCAGAAACCAATCAGCCCCAGCATTTT | TRBJ1-5 | TRBV7-8 | few | .
CASSLTGVRPYEQYF | TGTGCCAGCAGTCTCACAGGGGTAAGGCCCTACGAGCAGTACTTC | TRBJ2-7 | TRBV12-3/TRBV12-4 | many | TRBD1
CASSSDLSTSTDTQYF | TGTGCCAGCAGCTCCGACCTAAGTACTAGCACAGATACGCAGTATTTT | TRBJ2-3 | TRBV7-3 | few | .
CASSTGPSEQYF | TGTGCCAGCAGCACGGGCCCTTCGGAGCAGTACTTC | TRBJ2-7 | TRBV7-9 | . | .
CASSMLRTGPDTQYF | TGTGCCAGTAGTATGCTGCGGACAGGGCCAGATACGCAGTATTTT | TRBJ2-3 | TRBV19 | few | TRBD1
CASSHTGGYEQYF | TGCGCCAGCAGCCATACAGGGGGCTACGAGCAGTACTTC | TRBJ2-7 | TRBV4-1 | . | TRBD1
CASSLVVHEAFF | TGTGCCAGCAGCTTAGTAGTTCATGAAGCTTTCTTT | TRBJ1-1 | TRBV7-9 | . | .
CASSYVAHTGELFF | TGTGCCAGCAGTTACGTGGCCCACACCGGGGAGCTGTTTTTT | TRBJ2-2 | TRBV6-5 | few | .